These 12 T cell receptor beta chains originate from one sample sequenced in a study of shared clonotypes between healthy human individuals. As defined, naive CD8 cells were CD45RO-negative and positively selected for CCR7, with terminally differentiated effector memory CD45RA+ cells excluded. Only in-frame clones appear in the TCRdb table, and some are missing; sequencing was by immunoSEQ multiplex PCR. The data show millions of clones, with about 93% seen just once and more than 1.5% held by the top ten. The material sequenced was naive CD8+ T cells from PBMCs. The receptors here all came from a man younger than 30 in good health. Some clones in this sample may be carry-over from other donors' samples.

V and J are TRBV7-8 and TRBJ2-1; D unresolved. Trimming removed 5 bases at V and 2 bases at J, with 10 bases between. This CDR3 has 14 amino acids. Looked up from germline, CDR1 is SGHVS and CDR2 is FQNEAQ. Written as DNA, the CDR3 is TGTGCCAGCAGCCCAGATGGACCCTACAATGAGCAGTTCTTC. The encoded protein is CASSPDGPYNEQFF.

The chain combines TRBV6-1 with TRBJ1-4; no reliable D call. The CDR3 has 15 amino acids. V shed 2 bases and J shed 4 bases, with 11 bases lying between them. The V gene's germline CDR1 is MNHNS and CDR2 SASEGT. CDR3 amino acids: CASSEPGIYNEKLFF. The CDR3 DNA reads TGTGCCAGCAGTGAACCGGGGATTTATAATGAAAAACTGTTTTTT.

This clone was recorded once. V usage is TRBV5-6 and J usage is TRBJ2-1; tentative D call: TRBD2 (6 bases). The germline CDR1 and CDR2 sequences are SGHDT and YYEEEE. V lost 4 bases to trimming and J lost 0 bases, with 14 bases between them. CDR3 length equals 16 residues. The CDR3 reads CASSEELRGSYNEQFF. CDR3 bases: TGTGCCAGCAGCGAAGAGCTGCGGGGCTCCTACAATGAGCAGTTCTTC.

The chain employs TRBV6-5 and TRBJ1-2; 9 bases line up with TRBD1. V was clipped by 1 base and J by 3 bases; unmatched bases: 6. The germline gives CDR1 MNHEY, CDR2 SVGAGI. This CDR3 comprises 16 residues. In DNA, the CDR3 is TGTGCCAGCAGTTACTGGACAGGGGAGGGCTACTATGGCTACACCTTC. Translation: CASSYWTGEGYYGYTF.

CDR3 residues: CASSLPGQVNEQFF. For the CDR3, the DNA is TGCGCCAGCAGTTTACCGGGACAGGTCAATGAGCAGTTCTTC. This chain joins TRBV5-1 and TRBJ2-1, with TRBD1 matching 8 bases. Per the germline V gene, CDR1 is SGHRS and CDR2 is YFSETQ. This CDR3 contains 14 residues. The ends lost 5 bases at V and 6 bases at J; junction bases unmatched: 7.

The chain has TRBV29-1 and TRBJ1-2; D not certain. V lost 2 bases to trimming and J lost 6 bases, with 10 bases between them. Looked up from germline, CDR1 is SQVTM and CDR2 is ANQGSEA. This CDR3 is built from 12 residues. CDR3 DNA sequence: TGCAGCGTTGAACAAGGGCACCATGGCTACACCTTC. As protein: CSVEQGHHGYTF.

The CDR3 DNA reads TGTGCCAGCAGCGCAGAACAGGGTTGGAACGGCGAGCAGTACTTC. Translation: CASSAEQGWNGEQYF. This chain joins TRBV9 and TRBJ2-7; perhaps TRBD1 as D (6 bases). Trimming removed 3 bases at V and 6 bases at J, with 19 bases between. The germline V gene has CDR1 SGDLS and CDR2 YYNGEE. The CDR3 has 15 residues.

This chain uses TRBV28 with TRBJ2-7; 11 positions match TRBD1. The length of the CDR3 is 15 residues. V was pared by 5 bases and J by 3 bases, with 6 bases of the junction left unmatched. The V gene's germline CDR1 is MDHEN and CDR2 SYDVKM. The CDR3 spells CASSPTGTGGYEQYF. The CDR3 DNA follows: TGTGCCAGCAGTCCTACCGGGACAGGGGGCTACGAGCAGTACTTC.

This clone was counted only a few times. For the CDR3, the DNA is TGTGCCAGCAGTTTATCAGCGGGAGGCCAGTTCTTC. The encoded protein is CASSLSAGGQFF. J is TRBJ2-1 and V is TRBV27, with 9 nucleotides matching TRBD2. CDR3 length: 12 residues. V shed 0 bases and J 13 bases; nucleotides not matched to a gene: 1. The germline V gene encodes CDR1 MNHEY and CDR2 SMNVEV (reference sequence).

The chain carries TRBV11-2 and TRBJ2-3; a possible D gene is TRBD2 (6 bases). CDR1 and CDR2 (germline): SGHAT, FQNNGV. V was pared by 5 bases and J by 4 bases, with 16 bases between. The CDR3 contains 15 residues. CDR3 loop: CASSRMGRDADTQYF. DNA for the CDR3: TGTGCCAGCAGCCGAATGGGGCGGGATGCAGATACGCAGTATTTT.

V is TRBV14 and J is TRBJ2-5; unclear D gene. The germline V and J ends were trimmed by 0 bases and 4 bases, with 6 bases remaining between them. There are 13 residues in the CDR3. CDR1 and CDR2 (germline): SGHDN, FVKESK. Here the CDR3 reads CASSQEMGETQYF. CDR3 bases: TGTGCCAGCAGCCAAGAGATGGGAGAGACCCAGTACTTC.

The count of this clone is one. The genes are TRBV5-1 and TRBJ2-2, with D hard to call. The CDR3 totals 13 residues. V was pared by 2 bases and J by 7 bases, with 9 bases between. Per the germline V gene, CDR1 is SGHRS and CDR2 is YFSETQ. CDR3 protein: CASSFFVGGELFF. Written as DNA, the CDR3 is TGCGCCAGCAGCTTTTTCGTGGGCGGGGAGCTGTTTTTT.